The entry below describes one T cell receptor (beta chain). The data were taken from a study of blood T cell repertoires in COVID-19. At the level of the study: Sources were T cells, B-cell-depleted T cells, or PBMCs; the material itself was cDNA or gDNA.

Trimming left V 0 bases short and J 4 bases short, with 10 bases between. The length of the CDR3 is 15 residues. Germline values: CDR1 SGHTA, CDR2 FQGNSA. Repertoires were generated with immunoSEQ multiplex PCR, while TCRdb's copy carries only in-frame clones and drops some. The sample has 200,000 to 250,000 clones; 70% to 90% are singletons. V and J are TRBV7-2 and TRBJ1-3, with D possibly matching TRBD1 (6 bases). The TCR sequence derives from a man aged 30 to 39 who had recovered from COVID-19. Sequences were obtained from PBMCs or T cells enriched from blood (not recorded which). Written as DNA, the CDR3 is TGTGCCAGCAGCTTAGCCCCAGGGGAAGGAAACACCATATATTTT. It is translated as CASSLAPGEGNTIYF.